The rows below give T cell receptor beta chains drawn from one sample of a study of blood T cell repertoires in COVID-19. TCRdb keeps only in-frame clones here, not all; method: immunoSEQ multiplex PCR. The sample has about half a million clones; approximately 85% are singletons. The sequencing input was peripheral blood. All receptors derive from a human donor in a cohort sampled during active COVID-19. Each CDR3 is given with its conserved first and last residue. D genes are given only for firm matches. Size is stated for part of the rows, as once, few or many counts, or as a class when the clone is expanded.

J,D,size,V,length,DNA,CDR3
TRBJ1-5,TRBD1,-,TRBV4-2,14,TGTGCCACAGGTCTGACAGGGGGGGATCAGCCCCAGCATTTT,CATGLTGGDQPQHF
TRBJ1-2,TRBD1,-,TRBV19,15,TGTGCCAGTGACGACAGGGGAAGGAATAACTATGGCTACACCTTC,CASDDRGRNNYGYTF
TRBJ2-7,TRBD1,few,TRBV4-1,13,TGCGCCAGCAGGAGGACAGGAGGTTACGAGCAGTACTTC,CASRRTGGYEQYF
TRBJ1-4,TRBD1,-,TRBV9,15,TGTGCCAGCAGCGTAGTACAGGGGTTCAGTGAAAAACTGTTTTTT,CASSVVQGFSEKLFF
TRBJ2-3,-,-,TRBV18,16,TGTGCCAGCTCACCAAGTTTACTGACAAAGACAGATACGCAGTATTTT,CASSPSLLTKTDTQYF
TRBJ1-1,-,-,TRBV3-1/TRBV3-2,16,TGTGCCAGCAGCCAAGGTTCCCTTACAGGGATCCCTGAAGCTTTCTTT,CASSQGSLTGIPEAFF
TRBJ2-3,TRBD1,-,TRBV6-5,15,TGTGCCAGCAGAAGGACAGGGGCGCAAGAAAATACGCAGTATTTT,CASRRTGAQENTQYF
TRBJ2-3,TRBD2,-,TRBV5-1,17,TGCGCCAGCAGCTTGGCTAGGACTAGCGGGAGCGCAGATACGCAGTATTTT,CASSLARTSGSADTQYF
TRBJ1-4,TRBD1,-,TRBV28,16,TGTGCCAGCAGTCACCCCAGGGGGCTAACTAATGAAAAACTGTTTTTT,CASSHPRGLTNEKLFF
TRBJ2-1,-,-,TRBV28,13,TGTGCCAGCACCCCAGGATGGGTCAATGAGCAGTTCTTC,CASTPGWVNEQFF
TRBJ2-3,TRBD2,-,TRBV9,19,TGTGCCAGCAGCGTAGGCCTAGCGGGAGTGACGACGAACACAGATACGCAGTATTTT,CASSVGLAGVTTNTDTQYF
TRBJ2-7,-,once,TRBV5-1,14,TGCGCCAGCAGCTTGGACAGGGCCTCCTACGAGCAGTACTTC,CASSLDRASYEQYF
TRBJ2-3,-,-,TRBV5-1,14,TGCGCCAGCAGCTCTGCCATTGAGACAGATACGCAGTATTTT,CASSSAIETDTQYF
TRBJ2-7,-,-,TRBV11-2,15,TGTGCCAGCAGCCCTGCAACGGGAGTGTCCTACGAGCAGTACTTC,CASSPATGVSYEQYF
TRBJ1-6,-,few,TRBV25-1,15,TGTGCCAGCAGTCCACCGGTGGAGAATAATTCACCCCTCCACTTT,CASSPPVENNSPLHF
TRBJ1-1,-,once,TRBV5-1,13,TGCGCCAGTCATGCACAGGGAAACACTGAAGCTTTCTTT,CASHAQGNTEAFF
TRBJ2-1,-,-,TRBV7-8,13,TGTGCCAGCAGCCCGAGGACTTTCAATGAGCAGTTCTTC,CASSPRTFNEQFF
TRBJ1-2,-,once,TRBV5-1,17,TGCGCCAGCAGCCCGGGGGGCTTAAACGGGGCCAGCAGTGGCTACACCTTC,CASSPGGLNGASSGYTF
TRBJ2-5,-,-,TRBV21-1,14,TGTGCCAGCAGCAAAGCGGGCGGGAGAAAGACCCAGTACTTC,CASSKAGGRKTQYF
TRBJ2-7,-,-,TRBV29-1,14,TGCAGCGTTGGTGGGGACTTGAGTTCCTACGAGCAGTACTTC,CSVGGDLSSYEQYF
TRBJ2-7,TRBD2,-,TRBV7-2,15,TGTGCCAGCAGCTTGACTAGCGGTCTCTCCTACGAGCAGTACTTC,CASSLTSGLSYEQYF
TRBJ2-2,-,-,TRBV19,16,TGTGCCAGTAGTATATTCCGGCGGGGAGGCACCGGGGAGCTGTTTTTT,CASSIFRRGGTGELFF
TRBJ1-2,-,-,TRBV4-3,14,TGCGCCAGCAGCCAAGATATACGGACTTTCGGCTACACCTTC,CASSQDIRTFGYTF
TRBJ2-1,-,-,TRBV30,14,TGTGCCTGGAGTCGCGGGACCTCCTACAATGAGCAGTTCTTC,CAWSRGTSYNEQFF
TRBJ2-4,TRBD1,-,TRBV5-1,17,TGCGCCAGCAGCCAAAGTGGACAGGGGGTAGGAAAAAACATTCAGTACTTC,CASSQSGQGVGKNIQYF
TRBJ2-3,TRBD1,-,TRBV10-1,15,TGCGCCAGCAGCTCCGGACAGGGGATCACAGATACGCAGTATTTT,CASSSGQGITDTQYF
TRBJ1-3,-,-,TRBV7-2,14,TGTGCCAGCAGCTTAGACAGCTCTGGAAACACCATATATTTT,CASSLDSSGNTIYF
TRBJ2-2,TRBD2,-,TRBV9,17,TGTGCCAGCAGCGCTCTGACTAGCGGGAGTGTCACCGGGGAGCTGTTTTTT,CASSALTSGSVTGELFF
TRBJ1-1,-,-,TRBV28,15,TGTGCCAGCAGTTTTATGGGGGCCGTGAAGACTGAAGCTTTCTTT,CASSFMGAVKTEAFF
TRBJ2-1,-,-,TRBV3-1/TRBV3-2,14,TGTGCCAGCAGCCCCTTAGGGGGTGGCAATGAGCAGTTCTTC,CASSPLGGGNEQFF
TRBJ2-7,-,-,TRBV20-1,12,TGCAGTGCTAGTTCCGGACTGTACGAGCAGTACTTC,CSASSGLYEQYF
TRBJ2-7,TRBD2,-,TRBV9,16,TGTGCCAGCAGCACACCCGGGACTAGCGGGGTCCACGAGCAGTACTTC,CASSTPGTSGVHEQYF
TRBJ2-5,TRBD1,-,TRBV29-1,14,TGCAGCGTTCGGGACAGGGGGCCCCAAGAGACCCAGTACTTC,CSVRDRGPQETQYF
TRBJ2-3,TRBD2,once,TRBV3-1/TRBV3-2,16,TGTGCCAGCAGCCAAGACTGGCGGGAGTGGGCAGATACGCAGTATTTT,CASSQDWREWADTQYF
TRBJ1-1,-,-,TRBV7-3,13,TGTGCCAGCAGCGAGGTGGGGAACACTGAAGCTTTCTTT,CASSEVGNTEAFF
TRBJ2-1,-,-,TRBV7-3,15,TGTGCCAGCAGCGCGAGGGACACCCCGGGCAATGAGCAGTTCTTC,CASSARDTPGNEQFF
TRBJ2-3,-,-,TRBV18,14,TGTGCCAGCTCACCACTCTCAGACACAGATACGCAGTATTTT,CASSPLSDTDTQYF
TRBJ2-5,TRBD2,-,TRBV29-1,15,TGCAGCTCTACTAGCGGGATCGATCGCGGAGAGACCCAGTACTTC,CSSTSGIDRGETQYF